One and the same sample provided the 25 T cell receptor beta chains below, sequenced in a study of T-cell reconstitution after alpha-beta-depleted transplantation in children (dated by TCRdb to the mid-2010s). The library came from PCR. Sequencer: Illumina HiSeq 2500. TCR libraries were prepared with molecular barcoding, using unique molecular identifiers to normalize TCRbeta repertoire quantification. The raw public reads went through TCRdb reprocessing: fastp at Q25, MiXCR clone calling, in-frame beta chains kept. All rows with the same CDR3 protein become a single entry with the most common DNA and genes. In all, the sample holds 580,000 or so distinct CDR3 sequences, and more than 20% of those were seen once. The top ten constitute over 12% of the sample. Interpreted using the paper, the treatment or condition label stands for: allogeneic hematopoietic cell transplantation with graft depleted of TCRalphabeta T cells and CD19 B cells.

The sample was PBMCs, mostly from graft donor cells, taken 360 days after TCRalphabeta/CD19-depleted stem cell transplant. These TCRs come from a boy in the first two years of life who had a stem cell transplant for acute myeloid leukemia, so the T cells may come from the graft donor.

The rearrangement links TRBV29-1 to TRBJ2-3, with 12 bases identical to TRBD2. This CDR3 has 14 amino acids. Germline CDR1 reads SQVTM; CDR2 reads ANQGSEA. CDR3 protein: CGGVLAGGSDTQYF. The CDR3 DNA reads TGCGGCGGCGTACTAGCGGGGGGTTCAGATACGCAGTATTTT.

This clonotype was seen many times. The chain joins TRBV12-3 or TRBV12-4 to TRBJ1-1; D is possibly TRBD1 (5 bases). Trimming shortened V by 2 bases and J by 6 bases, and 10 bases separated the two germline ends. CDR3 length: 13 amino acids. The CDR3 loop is CASSLWDLPEAFF. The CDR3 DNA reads TGTGCCAGCAGTTTATGGGACCTTCCTGAAGCTTTCTTT.

The CDR3 bases are TGTGCCAGCAGCAAAAGGCCACAGGGAGGCTATGGCTACACCTTC. It yields the protein CASSKRPQGGYGYTF. This chain uses TRBV21-1 with TRBJ1-2; the table's TRBD1 call for D was not verified on the DNA. TRBV21-1 is a pseudogene. This CDR3 has 15 amino acids.

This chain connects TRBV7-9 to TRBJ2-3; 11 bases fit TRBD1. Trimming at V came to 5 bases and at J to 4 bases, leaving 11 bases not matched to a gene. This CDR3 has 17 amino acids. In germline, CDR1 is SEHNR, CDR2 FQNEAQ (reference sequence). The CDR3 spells CASSRLLDRGRADTQYF. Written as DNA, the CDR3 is TGTGCCAGCAGCCGACTTCTGGACAGGGGGCGTGCAGATACGCAGTATTTT.

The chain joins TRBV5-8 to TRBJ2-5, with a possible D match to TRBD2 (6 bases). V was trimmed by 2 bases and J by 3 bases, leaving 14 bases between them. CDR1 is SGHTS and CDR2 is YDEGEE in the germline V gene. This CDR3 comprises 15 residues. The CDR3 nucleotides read TGTGCCAGCAGCTTCGAAGCGGGTCATAAAGAGACCCAGTACTTC. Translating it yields CASSFEAGHKETQYF.

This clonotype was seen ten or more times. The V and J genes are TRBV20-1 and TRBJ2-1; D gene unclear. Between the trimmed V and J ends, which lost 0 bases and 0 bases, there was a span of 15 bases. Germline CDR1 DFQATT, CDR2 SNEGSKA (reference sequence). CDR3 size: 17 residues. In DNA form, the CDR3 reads TGCAGTGCTAGAGACCCGCCCTTCATAAGCTCCTACAATGAGCAGTTCTTC. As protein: CSARDPPFISSYNEQFF.

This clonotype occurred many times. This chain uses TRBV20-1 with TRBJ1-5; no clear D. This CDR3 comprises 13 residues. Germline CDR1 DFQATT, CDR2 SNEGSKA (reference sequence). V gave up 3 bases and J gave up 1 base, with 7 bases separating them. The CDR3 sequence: CSAREDSNQPQHF. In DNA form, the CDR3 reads TGCAGTGCTAGGGAGGACAGCAATCAGCCCCAGCATTTT.

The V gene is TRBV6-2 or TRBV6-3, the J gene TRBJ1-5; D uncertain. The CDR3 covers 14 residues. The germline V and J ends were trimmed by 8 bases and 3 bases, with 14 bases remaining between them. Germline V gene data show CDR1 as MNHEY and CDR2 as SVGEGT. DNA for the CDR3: TGTGCCAGCTCCAGTGGCTTTTTCAATCAGCCCCAGCATTTT. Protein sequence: CASSSGFFNQPQHF.

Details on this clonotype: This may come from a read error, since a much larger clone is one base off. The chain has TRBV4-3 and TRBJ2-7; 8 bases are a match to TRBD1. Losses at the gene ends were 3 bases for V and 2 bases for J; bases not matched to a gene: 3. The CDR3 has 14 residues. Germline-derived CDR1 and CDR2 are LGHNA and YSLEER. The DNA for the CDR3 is TGCGCCAGCAGCCACGGGACAGGTACCTACGAGCAGTACTTC. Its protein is CASSHGTGTYEQYF.

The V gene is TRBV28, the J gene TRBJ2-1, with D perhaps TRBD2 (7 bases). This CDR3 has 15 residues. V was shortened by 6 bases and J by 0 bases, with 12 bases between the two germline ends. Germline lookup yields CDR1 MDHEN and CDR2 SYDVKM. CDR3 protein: CASSGGGGSYNEQFF. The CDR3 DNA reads TGTGCCAGCAGCGGGGGCGGGGGCTCCTACAATGAGCAGTTCTTC.

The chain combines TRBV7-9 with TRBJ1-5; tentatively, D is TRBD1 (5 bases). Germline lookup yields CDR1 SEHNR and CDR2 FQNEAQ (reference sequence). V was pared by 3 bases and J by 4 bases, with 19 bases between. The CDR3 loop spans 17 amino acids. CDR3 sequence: CASSFYFGDSLNQPQHF. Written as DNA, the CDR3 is TGTGCCAGCAGCTTCTATTTCGGTGACAGCCTTAATCAGCCCCAGCATTTT.

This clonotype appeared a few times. In nucleotides, the CDR3 is TGCAGTGCTAGGGGAGACAGGCTCGGGTATGGCTACACCTTC. It codes for CSARGDRLGYGYTF. The rearrangement uses TRBV20-1 and TRBJ1-2, with D perhaps TRBD1 (6 bases). This CDR3 region has 14 residues. Per germline, CDR1 DFQATT and CDR2 SNEGSKA (reference sequence). V lost 3 bases and J 5 bases, leaving 16 bases between the germline ends.

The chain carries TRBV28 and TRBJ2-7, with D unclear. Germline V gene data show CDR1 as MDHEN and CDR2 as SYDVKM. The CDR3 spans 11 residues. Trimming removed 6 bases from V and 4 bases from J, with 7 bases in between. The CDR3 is CASSRNYEQYV. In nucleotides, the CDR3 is TGTGCCAGCAGCCGTAATTACGAGCAGTACGTC.

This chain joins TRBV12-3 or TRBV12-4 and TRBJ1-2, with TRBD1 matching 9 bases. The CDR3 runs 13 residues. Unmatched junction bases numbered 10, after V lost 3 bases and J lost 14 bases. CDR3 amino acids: CASSFDGQGKGTF. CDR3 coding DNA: TGTGCCAGCAGTTTTGATGGACAGGGGAAGGGAACCTTC.

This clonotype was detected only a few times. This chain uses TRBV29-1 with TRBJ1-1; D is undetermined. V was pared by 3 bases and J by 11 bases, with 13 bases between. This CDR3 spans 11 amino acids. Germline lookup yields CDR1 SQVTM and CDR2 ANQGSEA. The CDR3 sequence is CSVDSPPGAFF. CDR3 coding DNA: TGCAGCGTTGATTCGCCTCCTGGGGCTTTCTTT.

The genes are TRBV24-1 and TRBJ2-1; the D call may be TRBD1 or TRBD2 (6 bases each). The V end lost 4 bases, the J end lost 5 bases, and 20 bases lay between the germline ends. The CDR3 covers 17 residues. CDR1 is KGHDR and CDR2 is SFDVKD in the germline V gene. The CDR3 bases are TGTGCCACCAGTGACCCTAGGGGGGCATTTACTAACAATGAGCAGTTCTTC. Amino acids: CATSDPRGAFTNNEQFF.

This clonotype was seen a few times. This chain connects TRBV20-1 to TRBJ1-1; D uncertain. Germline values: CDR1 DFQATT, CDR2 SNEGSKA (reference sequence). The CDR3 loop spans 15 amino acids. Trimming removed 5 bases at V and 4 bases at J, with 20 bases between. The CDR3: CSASQSGKFSTEAFF. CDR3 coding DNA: TGCAGTGCTTCTCAATCTGGGAAGTTCAGCACTGAAGCTTTCTTT.

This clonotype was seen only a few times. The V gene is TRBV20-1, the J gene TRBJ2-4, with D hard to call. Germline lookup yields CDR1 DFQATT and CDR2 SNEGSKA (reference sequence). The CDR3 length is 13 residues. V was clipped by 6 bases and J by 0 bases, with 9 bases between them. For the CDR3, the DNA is TGCAGTGCCTCCCATGGAGCCAAAAACATTCAGTACTTC. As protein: CSASHGAKNIQYF.

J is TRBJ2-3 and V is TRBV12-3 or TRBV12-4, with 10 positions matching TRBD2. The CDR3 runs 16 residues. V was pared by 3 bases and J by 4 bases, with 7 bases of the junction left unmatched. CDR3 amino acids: CASSFPSGGGPDTQYF. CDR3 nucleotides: TGTGCCAGCAGTTTCCCAAGCGGGGGGGGCCCAGATACGCAGTATTTT.

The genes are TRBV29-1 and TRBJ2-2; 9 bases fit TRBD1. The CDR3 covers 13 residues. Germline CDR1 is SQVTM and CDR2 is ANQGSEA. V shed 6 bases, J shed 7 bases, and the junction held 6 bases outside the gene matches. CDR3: CSVPGQGYGELFF. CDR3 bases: TGCAGCGTACCCGGACAGGGGTACGGGGAGCTGTTTTTT.

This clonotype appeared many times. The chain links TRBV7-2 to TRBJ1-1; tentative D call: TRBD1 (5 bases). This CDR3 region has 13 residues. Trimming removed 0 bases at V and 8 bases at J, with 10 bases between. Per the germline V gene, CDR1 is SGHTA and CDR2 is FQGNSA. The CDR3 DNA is TGTGCCAGCAGCTTAGCTCGCAGGGTCGAAGCTTTCTTT. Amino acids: CASSLARRVEAFF.

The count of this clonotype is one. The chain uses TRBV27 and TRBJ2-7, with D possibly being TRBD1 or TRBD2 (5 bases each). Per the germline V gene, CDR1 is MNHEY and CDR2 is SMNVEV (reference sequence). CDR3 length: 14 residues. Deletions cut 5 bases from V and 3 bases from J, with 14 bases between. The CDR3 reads CASSDWDGGYEQYF. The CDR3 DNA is TGTGCCAGCAGTGACTGGGACGGAGGCTACGAGCAGTACTTC.

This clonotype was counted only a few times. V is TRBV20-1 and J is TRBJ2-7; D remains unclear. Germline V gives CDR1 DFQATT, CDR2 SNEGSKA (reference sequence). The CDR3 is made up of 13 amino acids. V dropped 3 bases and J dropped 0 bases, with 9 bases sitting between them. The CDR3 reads CSARSATSYEQYF. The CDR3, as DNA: TGCAGTGCTAGGTCCGCTACCTCCTACGAGCAGTACTTC.

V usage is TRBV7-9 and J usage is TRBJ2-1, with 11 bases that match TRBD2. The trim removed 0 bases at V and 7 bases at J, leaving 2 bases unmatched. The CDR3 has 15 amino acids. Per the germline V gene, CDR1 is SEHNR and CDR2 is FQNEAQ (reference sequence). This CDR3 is CASSLATSGVNEQFF. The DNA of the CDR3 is TGTGCCAGCAGCTTAGCGACTAGCGGGGTTAATGAGCAGTTCTTC. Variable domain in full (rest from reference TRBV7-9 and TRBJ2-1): DTGVSQNPRHKITKRGQNVTFRCDPISEHNRLYWYRQTLGQGPEFLTYFQNEAQLEKSRLLSDRFSAERPKGSFSTLEIQRTEQGDSAMYLCASSLATSGVNEQFFGPGTRLTVL.

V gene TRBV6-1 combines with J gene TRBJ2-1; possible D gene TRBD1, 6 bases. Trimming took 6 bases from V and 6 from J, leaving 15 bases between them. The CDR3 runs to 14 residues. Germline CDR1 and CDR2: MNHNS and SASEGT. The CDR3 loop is CASRPGQPCNEQFF. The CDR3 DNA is TGTGCCAGCAGACCTGGACAGCCCTGCAATGAGCAGTTCTTC.